The 21 T cell receptor beta chains below were found in one sample sequenced in a study of regulatory T cells in long-lasting Graves disease. Time point here: persistent/refractory GD, antithyroid drugs over 5 years with positive TRAb. Preparation of the TCR library used RNA extracted from PBMCs. CDR3-region Arm-PCR and iRepertoire HTBI primers produced the TCR beta libraries. TCRdb re-analysed the multiplex PCR reads in MiXCR, keeping a single row per CDR3 protein. The sample yields 310,000 or so distinct CDR3 sequences, about 19% seen once. Sample: peripheral blood mononuclear cells (PBMCs), taken when the disease was refractory, from a patient treated with antithyroid drugs. The receptors come from a female donor with Graves disease.

V usage is TRBV18 and J usage is TRBJ1-2, with 7 bases matching TRBD1. V lost 6 bases to trimming and J lost 8 bases; unmatched junction nucleotides: 9. Germline-derived CDR1 and CDR2 are KGHSH and LQKENI. This CDR3 comprises 13 residues. The CDR3 region is CASSPGGSNGYTF. The DNA of the CDR3 is TGTGCCAGCTCTCCAGGGGGTTCGAACGGCTACACCTTC.

This clonotype appeared a few times. The chain recombines TRBV12-5 with TRBJ1-5; D possibly corresponds to TRBD1 (5 bases). There are 17 residues in the CDR3. From germline, CDR1 is LGHNT and CDR2 FRNRAP. The V and J ends lost 2 bases and 2 bases respectively, with 16 bases between them. The CDR3 reads CASGLSSIGGGNQPQHF. The CDR3 bases are TGTGCTAGTGGTTTGTCATCGATCGGGGGAGGCAATCAGCCCCAGCATTTT.

In its sample, this clonotype was seen a few times. The genes are TRBV7-2 and TRBJ2-5; D might be TRBD1 or TRBD2, each matching 6 bases. Germline V gene sequence: CDR1 SGHTA, CDR2 FQGNSA. This CDR3 comprises 15 residues. The V end lost 4 bases, the J end lost 2 bases, and 14 bases lay between the germline ends. CDR3 protein: CASSWVGGLQETQYF. In nucleotides, the CDR3 is TGTGCCAGCAGCTGGGTGGGGGGCCTTCAAGAGACCCAGTACTTC. The variable domain in full, completed from reference TRBV7-2 and TRBJ2-5, reads GAGVSQSPSNKVTEKGKDVELRCDPISGHTALYWYRQSLGQGLEFLIYFQGNSAPDKSGLPSDRFSAERTGGSVSTLTIQRTQQEDSAVYLCASSWVGGLQETQYFGPGTRLLVL.

In regard to this clonotype: Possible read error: a much larger clone is one base away. This chain uses TRBV28 with TRBJ2-2; 8 bases fit TRBD2. Germline-derived CDR1 and CDR2 are MDHEN and SYDVKM. The CDR3 consists of 14 residues. The chain's CDR3 is CASSPGGGTGELLF. CDR3 nucleotides: TGTGCCAGCAGTCCCGGGGGGGGAACCGGGGAGCTGTTATTT.

The V gene is TRBV7-2, the J gene TRBJ2-3; maybe TRBD2 (6 bases). CDR3 length: 15 amino acids. Between the trimmed V and J ends, which lost 3 bases and 2 bases, there was a span of 12 bases. CDR1 is SGHTA and CDR2 is FQGNSA in the germline V gene. CDR3 DNA sequence: TGTGCCAGCAGCTTCGGCGGGGCAACCACAGATACGCAGTATTTT. Amino acids: CASSFGGATTDTQYF.

This clonotype was detected a few times. The V call is TRBV24-1, the J call TRBJ2-7; TRBD1 matches at 9 bases. The germline V gene has CDR1 KGHDR and CDR2 SFDVKD. The CDR3 is 12 amino acids. V gave up 8 bases and J gave up 5 bases; unmatched junction bases: 3. CDR3 bases: TGTGCCACCAACGGGACAGGGCACGAGCAGTACTTC. Translating gives CATNGTGHEQYF.

This clonotype was counted ten times or more. The chain has TRBV20-1 and TRBJ1-5; 8 bases are a match to TRBD1. The CDR3 length is 17 residues. Germline V CDR1 and CDR2: DFQATT, SNEGSKA (reference sequence). V shed 3 bases, J shed 1 base, and the junction held 11 bases outside the gene matches. The DNA for the CDR3 is TGCAGTGCTAGCGGGGCTGGACAGGGCAGGAGCAATCAGCCCCAGCATTTT. It translates to CSASGAGQGRSNQPQHF.

This clonotype was observed many times. The chain combines TRBV7-9 with TRBJ1-1; perhaps TRBD1 as D (6 bases). V was trimmed by 1 base and J by 1 base, leaving 10 bases between them. Germline values: CDR1 SEHNR, CDR2 FQNEAQ (reference sequence). The CDR3 extends over 15 amino acids. The CDR3 DNA sequence: TGTGCCAGCAGCTTAGGGGACACTACGAACACTGAAGCTTTCTTT. It translates to CASSLGDTTNTEAFF.

The chain uses TRBV18 and TRBJ1-1; 9 positions agree with TRBD1. CDR3 length: 18 residues. V was clipped by 3 bases and J by 3 bases; unmatched bases: 14. Germline CDR1 KGHSH, CDR2 LQKENI. In DNA, the CDR3 is TGTGCCAGCTCACCCCTCTTCCGGGACAGGGAGGGGTACACTGAAGCTTTCTTT. It codes for CASSPLFRDREGYTEAFF.

The chain couples TRBV4-1 to TRBJ1-5; D remains unclear. Germline V gene lookup returns CDR1 MGHRA and CDR2 YSYEKL. The CDR3 totals 15 residues. Trimming took off 0 bases at V and 9 bases at J, with 15 bases between the two ends. CDR3 region: CASSQDYAPLWPQHF. For the CDR3, the DNA is TGCGCCAGCAGCCAAGATTACGCCCCGTTATGGCCCCAGCATTTT.

As to this clonotype: A much bigger clone sits one base away, suggesting this may be a read error. V gene TRBV10-3 combines with J gene TRBJ1-5; no definite D call. Germline V gene data show CDR1 as ENHRY and CDR2 as SYGVKD. Trimming stripped 10 bases from V and 3 bases from J, with 28 bases between. The CDR3 is made up of 18 amino acids. The CDR3 coding sequence is TGTGCCACCAGCCCTAAAAGGGCGCTTAGCAGAGACAATCAGCCCCAGCATTTT. Amino acids: CATSPKRALSRDNQPQHF.

This clonotype was detected many times. This rearrangement joins TRBV12-3 or TRBV12-4 to TRBJ2-5; possible D gene TRBD2, 6 bases. Between the trimmed V and J ends, which lost 6 bases and 9 bases, there was a span of 14 bases. The length of the CDR3 is 12 residues. The CDR3 loop reads CASSRDFRAQYF. The CDR3 nucleotides read TGTGCCAGCAGCAGGGACTTCCGCGCCCAGTACTTC.

This chain links TRBV2 with TRBJ2-7, with 11 bases aligning to TRBD1. This CDR3 contains 13 residues. Germline loops: CDR1 SNHLY, CDR2 FYNNEI. V lost 5 bases, J lost 6 bases, and 3 bases stayed unmatched. This CDR3 is CASSSGQGAEQYF. The CDR3 nucleotides read TGTGCCAGCAGTTCAGGACAGGGGGCCGAGCAGTACTTC.

This clonotype showed up many times. The chain uses TRBV11-2 and TRBJ2-7, with 7 bases aligning to TRBD2. The germline V gene encodes CDR1 SGHAT and CDR2 FQNNGV. V lost 6 bases and J lost 2; bases outside the gene matches: 10. The CDR3 is 15 amino acids. The CDR3 spells CASRRLAGTAYEQYF. The CDR3 DNA reads as TGTGCCAGCAGGCGACTAGCAGGGACTGCCTACGAGCAGTACTTC. Full variable domain (missing parts from reference TRBV11-2 and TRBJ2-7): EAGVAQSPRYKIIEKRQSVAFWCNPISGHATLYWYQQILGQGPKLLIQFQNNGVVDDSQLPKDRFSAERLKGVDSTLKIQPAKLEDSAVYLCASRRLAGTAYEQYFGPGTRLTVT.

This clonotype was seen a few times. The chain joins TRBV11-2 to TRBJ2-2, with 10 bases lining up with TRBD2. CDR1 and CDR2 from the germline V gene are SGHAT and FQNNGV. V gave up 6 bases and J gave up 3 bases; unmatched junction bases: 7. The CDR3 loop spans 16 amino acids. CDR3 sequence: CASRTPGTSDTGELFF. The CDR3, as DNA: TGTGCCAGCAGAACCCCCGGGACTAGCGACACCGGGGAGCTGTTTTTT.

V is TRBV6-5 and J is TRBJ1-5; maybe TRBD1 (5 bases). Germline values: CDR1 MNHEY, CDR2 SVGAGI. This CDR3 contains 13 residues. Trimming took 3 bases from V and 5 from J, leaving 8 bases between them. In DNA form, the CDR3 reads TGTGCCAGCAGTTATGCAGGGCATCAGCCCCAGCATTTT. Protein product: CASSYAGHQPQHF.

This clonotype was counted many times. The chain is built from TRBV6-1 and TRBJ1-5; 9 bases map to TRBD1. From germline, CDR1 is MNHNS and CDR2 SASEGT. This CDR3 region has 15 residues. Trimming took 6 bases from V and 1 from J; bases not matched to a gene: 4. CDR3 DNA: TGTGCCAGCAGAGAGGGACAGGGAAGCAATCAGCCCCAGCATTTT. This translates into CASREGQGSNQPQHF.

This clonotype came up many times. The rearrangement links TRBV12-3 or TRBV12-4 to TRBJ2-4, with D tentatively TRBD2 (5 bases). The CDR3 is made up of 16 amino acids. V lost 6 bases and J lost 3, with 18 bases in between. The CDR3 nucleotides are TGTGCCAGCAGCTCGACACCTCTTCGGGGCAAAAACATTCAGTACTTC. It encodes CASSSTPLRGKNIQYF.

This clonotype was seen repeatedly, ten times or more. The chain joins TRBV3-1 to TRBJ1-2, with 8 nucleotides matching TRBD1. From germline, CDR1 is LGHDT and CDR2 YNNKEL (reference sequence). The junction had 5 bases not matched to a gene; V was cut back by 4 bases and J by 7 bases. The CDR3 totals 13 residues. CDR3 sequence reads: CASSPRTGSGYTF. The DNA for the CDR3 is TGTGCCAGCAGCCCTCGGACAGGGTCTGGCTACACCTTC.

For this clonotype: This sequence may be a read error, since a much larger clone differs from it by one base. The chain uses TRBV14 and TRBJ1-1, with D possibly matching TRBD1 (5 bases). Trimming stripped 4 bases from V and 3 bases from J, with 9 bases between. Looked up from germline, CDR1 is SGHDN and CDR2 is FVKESK. This CDR3 has 13 residues. Written as DNA, the CDR3 is TGTGCCAGCAGCCTAGGGGCCTACACTGAAGCTTTCTTT. It translates to CASSLGAYTEAFF.

This chain connects TRBV10-3 to TRBJ2-2; 8 nucleotides line up with TRBD1. The CDR3 length is 13 residues. Germline V gene data show CDR1 as ENHRY and CDR2 as SYGVKD. V shed 10 bases, J shed 5 bases, and the junction held 6 bases outside the gene matches. DNA of the CDR3: TGTGCCAGCCGGACAGGGCTGACCGGGGAGCTGTTTTTT. This gives the protein CASRTGLTGELFF.